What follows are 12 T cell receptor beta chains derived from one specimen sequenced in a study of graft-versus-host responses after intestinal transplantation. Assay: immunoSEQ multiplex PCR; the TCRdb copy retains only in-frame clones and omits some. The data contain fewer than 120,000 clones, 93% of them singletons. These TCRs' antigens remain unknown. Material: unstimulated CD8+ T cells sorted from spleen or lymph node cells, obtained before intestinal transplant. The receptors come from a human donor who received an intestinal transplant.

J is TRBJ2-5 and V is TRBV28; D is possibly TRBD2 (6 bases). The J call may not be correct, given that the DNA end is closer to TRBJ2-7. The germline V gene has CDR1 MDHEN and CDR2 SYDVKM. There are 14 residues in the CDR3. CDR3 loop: CASSPRLEPYEQYF. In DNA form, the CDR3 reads TGTGCCAGCAGTCCCCGACTAGAACCCTACGAGCAGTACTTC.

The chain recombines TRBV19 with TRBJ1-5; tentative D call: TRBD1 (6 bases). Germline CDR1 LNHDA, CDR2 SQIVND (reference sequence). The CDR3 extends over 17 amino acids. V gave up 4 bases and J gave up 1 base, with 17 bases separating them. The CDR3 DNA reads TGTGCCAGTAGTAACCCAACCGGGACAAGAAGCAATCAGCCCCAGCATTTT. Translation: CASSNPTGTRSNQPQHF.

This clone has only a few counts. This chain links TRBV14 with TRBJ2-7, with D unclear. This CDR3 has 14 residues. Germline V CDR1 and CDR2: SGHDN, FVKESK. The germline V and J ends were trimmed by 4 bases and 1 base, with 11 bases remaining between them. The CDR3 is CASSPVDGSYEQYF. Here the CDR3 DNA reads TGTGCCAGCAGCCCCGTAGATGGGTCCTACGAGCAGTACTTC.

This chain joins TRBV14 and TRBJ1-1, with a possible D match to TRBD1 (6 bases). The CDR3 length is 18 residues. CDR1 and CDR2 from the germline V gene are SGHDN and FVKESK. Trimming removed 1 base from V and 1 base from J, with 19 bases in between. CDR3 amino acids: CASSQGTYRAQRNTEAFF. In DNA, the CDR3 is TGTGCCAGCAGCCAAGGGACCTACAGGGCTCAGCGGAACACTGAAGCTTTCTTT.

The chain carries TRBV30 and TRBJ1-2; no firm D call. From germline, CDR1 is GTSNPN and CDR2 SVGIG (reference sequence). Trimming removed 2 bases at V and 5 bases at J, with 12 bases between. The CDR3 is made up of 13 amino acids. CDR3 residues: CAWSIGPRYGYTF. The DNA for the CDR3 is TGTGCCTGGAGTATAGGACCTAGGTATGGCTACACCTTC.

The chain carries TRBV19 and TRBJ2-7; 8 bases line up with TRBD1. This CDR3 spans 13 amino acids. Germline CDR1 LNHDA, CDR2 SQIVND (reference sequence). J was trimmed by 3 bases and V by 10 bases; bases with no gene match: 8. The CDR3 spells CATGQGIGYEQYF. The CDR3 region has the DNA TGTGCCACCGGACAGGGAATCGGCTACGAGCAGTACTTC.

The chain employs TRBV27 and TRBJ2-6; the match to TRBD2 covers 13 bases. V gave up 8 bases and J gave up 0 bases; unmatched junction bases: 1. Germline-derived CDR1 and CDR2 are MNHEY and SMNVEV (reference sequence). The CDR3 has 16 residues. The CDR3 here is CASGLAGDSGANVLTF. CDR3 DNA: TGTGCCAGCGGACTAGCGGGAGACTCTGGGGCCAACGTCCTGACTTTC.

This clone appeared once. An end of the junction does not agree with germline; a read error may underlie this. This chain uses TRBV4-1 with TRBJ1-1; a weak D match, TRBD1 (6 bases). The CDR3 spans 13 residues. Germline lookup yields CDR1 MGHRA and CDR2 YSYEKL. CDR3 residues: CASSQVRGPIGNF. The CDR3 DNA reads TGCGCCAGCAGCCAAGTCCGGGGGCCAATAGGGAACTTT.

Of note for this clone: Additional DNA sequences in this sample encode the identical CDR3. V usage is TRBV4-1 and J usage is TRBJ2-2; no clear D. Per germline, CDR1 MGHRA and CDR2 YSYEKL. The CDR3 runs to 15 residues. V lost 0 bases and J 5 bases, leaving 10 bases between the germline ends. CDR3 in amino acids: CASSQEIDWTGELFF. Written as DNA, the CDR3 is TGCGCCAGCAGCCAAGAGATTGACTGGACCGGGGAGCTGTTTTTT.

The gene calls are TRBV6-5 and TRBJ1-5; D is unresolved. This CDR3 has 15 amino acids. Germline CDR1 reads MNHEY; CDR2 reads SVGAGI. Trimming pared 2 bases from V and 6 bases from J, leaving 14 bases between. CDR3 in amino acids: CASSYGLIRGQPQHF. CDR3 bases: TGTGCCAGCAGTTACGGCCTGATCAGAGGTCAGCCCCAGCATTTT.

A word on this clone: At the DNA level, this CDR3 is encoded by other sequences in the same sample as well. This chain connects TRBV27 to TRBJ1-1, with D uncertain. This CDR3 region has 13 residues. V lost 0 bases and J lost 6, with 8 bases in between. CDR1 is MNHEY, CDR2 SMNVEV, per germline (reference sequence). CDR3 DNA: TGTGCCAGCAGTTTATCGAGAACGGCTGAAGCTTTCTTT. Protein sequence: CASSLSRTAEAFF.

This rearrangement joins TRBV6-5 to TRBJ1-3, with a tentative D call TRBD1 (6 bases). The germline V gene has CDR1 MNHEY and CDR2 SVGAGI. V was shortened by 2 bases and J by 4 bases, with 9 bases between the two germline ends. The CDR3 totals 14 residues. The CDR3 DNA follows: TGTGCCAGCAGTTACGGGGGCGTAGGAAACACCATATATTTT. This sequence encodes CASSYGGVGNTIYF.